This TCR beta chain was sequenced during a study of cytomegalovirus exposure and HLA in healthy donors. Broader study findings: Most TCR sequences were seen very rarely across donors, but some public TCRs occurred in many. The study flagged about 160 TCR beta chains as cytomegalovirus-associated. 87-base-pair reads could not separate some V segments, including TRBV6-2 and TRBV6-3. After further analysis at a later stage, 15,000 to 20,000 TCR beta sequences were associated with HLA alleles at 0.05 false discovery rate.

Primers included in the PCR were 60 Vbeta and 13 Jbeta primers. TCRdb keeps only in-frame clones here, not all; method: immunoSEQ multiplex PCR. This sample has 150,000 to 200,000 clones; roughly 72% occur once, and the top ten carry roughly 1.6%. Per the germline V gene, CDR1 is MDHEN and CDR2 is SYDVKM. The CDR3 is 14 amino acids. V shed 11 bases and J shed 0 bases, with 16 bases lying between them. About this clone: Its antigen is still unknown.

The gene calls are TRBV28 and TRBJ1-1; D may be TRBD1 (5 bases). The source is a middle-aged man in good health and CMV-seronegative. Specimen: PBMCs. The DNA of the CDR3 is TGTGCCGCCGGGGGGGACTGGGTGAACACTGAAGCTTTCTTT. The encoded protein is CAAGGDWVNTEAFF.